The next 14 T cell receptor beta chains were all read from a single sample in a study of cytomegalovirus exposure and HLA in healthy donors. The PCR ran on 60 Vbeta and 13 Jbeta primers. The assay was immunoSEQ multiplex PCR, and TCRdb's table has in-frame clones only and misses some. The sample lists over 150,000 clones; over 75% were seen once. Input material: PBMCs. The receptors derive from a woman aged 40 to 55 in good health and CMV-seropositive.

V usage is TRBV19 and J usage is TRBJ1-1; no clear D gene. Trimming pared 8 bases from V and 9 bases from J, leaving 19 bases between. CDR3 length: 13 amino acids. Germline CDR1 LNHDA, CDR2 SQIVND (reference sequence). CDR3 amino acids: CASAREAEKQAFF. The CDR3 DNA sequence: TGTGCCAGTGCCCGGGAGGCGGAGAAGCAAGCTTTCTTT.

For this clone: Sequence at one end of the junction differs from germline and may be a read error. The chain uses TRBV5-1 and TRBJ1-5; D remains ambiguous. This CDR3 region has 14 residues. Germline CDR1 SGHRS, CDR2 YFSETQ. This CDR3 is CASSPGENNPPQHF. In nucleotides, the CDR3 is TGCGCCAGCAGCCCGGGAGAGAACAATCCGCCCCAGCATTTT.

This clone was observed a few times. The chain joins TRBV5-1 to TRBJ1-3, with a possible D match to TRBD1 (5 bases). Trimming took off 0 bases at V and 2 bases at J, with 9 bases between the two ends. Per the germline V gene, CDR1 is SGHRS and CDR2 is YFSETQ. This CDR3 contains 15 residues. The CDR3 DNA reads TGCGCCAGCAGCTTGGATGGGGCCCCTGGAAACACCATATATTTT. Translating gives CASSLDGAPGNTIYF. Complete variable domain (other parts from reference TRBV5-1 and TRBJ1-3): KAGVTQTPRYLIKTRGQQVTLSCSPISGHRSVSWYQQTPGQGLQFLFEYFSETQRNKGNFPGRFSGRQFSNSRSEMNVSTLELGDSALYLCASSLDGAPGNTIYFGEGSWLTVV.

This clone was counted once. The gene calls are TRBV18 and TRBJ2-3; D is unclear. The CDR3 covers 13 residues. CDR1 and CDR2 (germline): KGHSH, LQKENI. The germline V and J ends were trimmed by 3 bases and 10 bases, with 14 bases remaining between them. For the CDR3, the DNA is TGTGCCAGCTCACCGACAACCCAGAGTCCGCAGTATTTT. Translating gives CASSPTTQSPQYF.

J is TRBJ2-1 and V is TRBV4-1; D gene ambiguous. The V and J ends lost 1 base and 1 base respectively, with 11 bases between them. The CDR3 has 16 residues. Per the germline V gene, CDR1 is MGHRA and CDR2 is YSYEKL. The CDR3 reads CASSQVWAPSYNEQFF. Written as DNA, the CDR3 is TGCGCCAGCAGCCAAGTGTGGGCACCGTCCTACAATGAGCAGTTCTTC.

This rearrangement joins TRBV6-6 to TRBJ2-7; 7 nucleotides match TRBD2. The CDR3 is 13 amino acids. Germline V gives CDR1 MNHNY, CDR2 SVGAGI (reference sequence). Trimming at V came to 4 bases and at J to 4 bases, leaving 4 bases not matched to a gene. CDR3 protein: CASSWSGTYEQYF. CDR3 DNA sequence: TGTGCCAGCAGTTGGAGCGGGACTTACGAGCAGTACTTC.

V and J are TRBV18 and TRBJ2-7; D unclear. The V gene lost 1 base and the J gene lost 3 bases, with 10 bases spanning the gap. The CDR3 has 14 amino acids. From germline, CDR1 is KGHSH and CDR2 LQKENI. The CDR3 protein is CASSPLETGYEQYF. Written as DNA, the CDR3 is TGTGCCAGCTCACCACTGGAGACTGGCTACGAGCAGTACTTC. Full variable domain (outside the CDR3, taken from reference TRBV18 and TRBJ2-7): NAGVMQNPRHLVRRRGQEARLRCSPMKGHSHVYWYRQLPEEGLKFMVYLQKENIIDESGMPKERFSAEFPKEGPSILRIQQVVRGDSAAYFCASSPLETGYEQYFGPGTRLTVT.

The chain couples TRBV28 to TRBJ2-4, with 8 bases identical to TRBD2. The CDR3 runs to 16 residues. After removal of 5 bases from V and 6 bases from J, the junction contained 12 bases not matched to a gene. From germline, CDR1 is MDHEN and CDR2 SYDVKM. In nucleotides, the CDR3 is TGTGCCAGCAGTCTCTCTTCTGCGGGAGGAGGAAACATTCAGTACTTC. Translation gives CASSLSSAGGGNIQYF.

This chain links TRBV15 with TRBJ2-5, with D unclear. The DNA end favors TRBJ2-7, so the J call may be wrong. This CDR3 contains 14 residues. The germline gives CDR1 LNHNV, CDR2 YYDKDF (reference sequence). CDR3 sequence (DNA): TGTGCCACCAGCCCGGTGAAGAGCTCCTACGAGCAGTACTTC. This translates into CATSPVKSSYEQYF.

The genes are TRBV28 and TRBJ1-2; TRBD1 is a possible D gene (6 bases). The CDR3 length is 14 residues. Germline CDR1 is MDHEN and CDR2 is SYDVKM. V lost 3 bases and J lost 3, with 11 bases in between. DNA for the CDR3: TGTGCCAGCAGTTTGATGGGGGCGTACTATGGCTACACCTTC. Protein sequence: CASSLMGAYYGYTF.

The chain is built from TRBV13 and TRBJ2-7, with 8 bases that match TRBD1. V lost 3 bases to trimming and J lost 0 bases; unmatched junction nucleotides: 1. The CDR3 totals 14 residues. The germline V gene has CDR1 PRHDT and CDR2 FYEKMQ (reference sequence). CDR3 sequence: CASSFGQGSYEQYF. CDR3 nucleotides: TGTGCCAGCAGCTTTGGACAGGGCTCCTACGAGCAGTACTTC.

This sequence joins TRBV19 and TRBJ2-2, with 7 bases that match TRBD1. Germline CDR1 and CDR2: LNHDA and SQIVND (reference sequence). V gave up 6 bases and J gave up 5 bases; unmatched junction bases: 12. CDR3 size: 16 residues. The chain's CDR3 is CASRRTGSSGTGELFF. The CDR3 nucleotides are TGTGCCAGTAGAAGGACAGGCTCCTCGGGAACCGGGGAGCTGTTTTTT.

The gene calls are TRBV9 and TRBJ2-2; TRBD2 matches at 7 bases. Trimming removed 0 bases from V and 2 bases from J; junction bases left unmatched: 7. The CDR3 covers 17 residues. Germline V gives CDR1 SGDLS, CDR2 YYNGEE. CDR3 region: CASSVVGLAANTGELFF. In DNA, the CDR3 is TGTGCCAGCAGCGTAGTGGGGCTAGCGGCCAACACCGGGGAGCTGTTTTTT.

V and J are TRBV6-1 and TRBJ1-2; D is unresolved. V lost 3 bases and J lost 2, with 13 bases in between. Germline-derived CDR1 and CDR2 are MNHNS and SASEGT. The CDR3 totals 15 residues. The CDR3 sequence: CASSEPKGANYGYTF. The CDR3 nucleotides read TGTGCCAGCAGTGAGCCCAAAGGAGCAAACTATGGCTACACCTTC.